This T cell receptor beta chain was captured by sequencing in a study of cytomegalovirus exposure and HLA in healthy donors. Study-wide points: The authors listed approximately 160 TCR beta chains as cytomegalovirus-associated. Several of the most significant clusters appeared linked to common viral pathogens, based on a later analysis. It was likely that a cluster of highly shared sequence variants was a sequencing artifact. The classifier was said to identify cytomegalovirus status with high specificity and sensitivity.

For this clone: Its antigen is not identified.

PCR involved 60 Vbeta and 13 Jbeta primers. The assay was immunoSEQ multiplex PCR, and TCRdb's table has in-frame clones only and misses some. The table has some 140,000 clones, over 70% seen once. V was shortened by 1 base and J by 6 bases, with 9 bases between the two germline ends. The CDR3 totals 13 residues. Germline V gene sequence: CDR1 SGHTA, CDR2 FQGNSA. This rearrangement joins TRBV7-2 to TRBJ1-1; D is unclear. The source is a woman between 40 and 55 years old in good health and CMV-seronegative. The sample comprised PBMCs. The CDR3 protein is CASSLERVAEAFF. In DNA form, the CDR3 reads TGTGCCAGCAGCTTAGAGCGGGTCGCTGAAGCTTTCTTT.